This TCR beta chain emerged from a study of blood T cell repertoires in COVID-19. Study information: The study drew acute and convalescent COVID-19 samples from the United States, Italy and Spain. Sources were T cells, B-cell-depleted T cells, or PBMCs; the material itself was cDNA or gDNA.

TCRdb keeps only in-frame clones here, not all; method: immunoSEQ multiplex PCR. The sample contains approximately 260,000 clones, 90% of which appear only once. The CDR3 length is 13 residues. Per germline, CDR1 LNHDA and CDR2 SQIVND (reference sequence). Trimming removed 6 bases from V and 4 bases from J, with 10 bases in between. Those enrolled in Seattle joined during active infection and were followed longitudinally afterward. The TCR sequence derives from a woman in her fifties or sixties with COVID-19, enrolled during active disease. The sample was peripheral blood. The gene calls are TRBV19 and TRBJ1-5; D not certain. The CDR3 DNA reads TGTGCCAGTAGCCTAACCCCTAATCAGCCCCAGCATTTT. Translating gives CASSLTPNQPQHF. The full variable domain, completed using reference TRBV19 and TRBJ1-5, is DGGITQSPKYLFRKEGQNVTLSCEQNLNHDAMYWYRQDPGQGLRLIYYSQIVNDFQKGDIAEGYSVSREKKESFPLTVTSAQKNPTAFYLCASSLTPNQPQHFGDGTRLSIL.